The following is a T cell receptor beta chain sequence with its context. The antigen is not known. Trimming removed 6 bases from V and 6 bases from J, with 8 bases in between. Germline values: CDR1 DFQATT, CDR2 SNEGSKA (reference sequence). The CDR3 is 10 residues long. These data are taken from a study of T cell responses to AZD1222 COVID-19 vaccine. Only in-frame clones appear in the TCRdb table, and some are missing; sequencing was by immunoSEQ multiplex PCR. The sample lists around 140,000 clones; 75% to 85% were seen once. Study conclusions and caveats: Repertoires were obtained solely post-peak T cell response.

This clonotype was sampled from an adult who received the MenACWY meningococcal vaccine as a control. The rearrangement uses TRBV20-1 and TRBJ1-2; no clear D gene. The specimen comprised peripheral blood, sampled 28 days after the second dose of the MenACWY control vaccine. The CDR3 reads CSATGNGYTF. CDR3 DNA sequence: TGCAGTGCCACGGGTAATGGCTACACCTTC.